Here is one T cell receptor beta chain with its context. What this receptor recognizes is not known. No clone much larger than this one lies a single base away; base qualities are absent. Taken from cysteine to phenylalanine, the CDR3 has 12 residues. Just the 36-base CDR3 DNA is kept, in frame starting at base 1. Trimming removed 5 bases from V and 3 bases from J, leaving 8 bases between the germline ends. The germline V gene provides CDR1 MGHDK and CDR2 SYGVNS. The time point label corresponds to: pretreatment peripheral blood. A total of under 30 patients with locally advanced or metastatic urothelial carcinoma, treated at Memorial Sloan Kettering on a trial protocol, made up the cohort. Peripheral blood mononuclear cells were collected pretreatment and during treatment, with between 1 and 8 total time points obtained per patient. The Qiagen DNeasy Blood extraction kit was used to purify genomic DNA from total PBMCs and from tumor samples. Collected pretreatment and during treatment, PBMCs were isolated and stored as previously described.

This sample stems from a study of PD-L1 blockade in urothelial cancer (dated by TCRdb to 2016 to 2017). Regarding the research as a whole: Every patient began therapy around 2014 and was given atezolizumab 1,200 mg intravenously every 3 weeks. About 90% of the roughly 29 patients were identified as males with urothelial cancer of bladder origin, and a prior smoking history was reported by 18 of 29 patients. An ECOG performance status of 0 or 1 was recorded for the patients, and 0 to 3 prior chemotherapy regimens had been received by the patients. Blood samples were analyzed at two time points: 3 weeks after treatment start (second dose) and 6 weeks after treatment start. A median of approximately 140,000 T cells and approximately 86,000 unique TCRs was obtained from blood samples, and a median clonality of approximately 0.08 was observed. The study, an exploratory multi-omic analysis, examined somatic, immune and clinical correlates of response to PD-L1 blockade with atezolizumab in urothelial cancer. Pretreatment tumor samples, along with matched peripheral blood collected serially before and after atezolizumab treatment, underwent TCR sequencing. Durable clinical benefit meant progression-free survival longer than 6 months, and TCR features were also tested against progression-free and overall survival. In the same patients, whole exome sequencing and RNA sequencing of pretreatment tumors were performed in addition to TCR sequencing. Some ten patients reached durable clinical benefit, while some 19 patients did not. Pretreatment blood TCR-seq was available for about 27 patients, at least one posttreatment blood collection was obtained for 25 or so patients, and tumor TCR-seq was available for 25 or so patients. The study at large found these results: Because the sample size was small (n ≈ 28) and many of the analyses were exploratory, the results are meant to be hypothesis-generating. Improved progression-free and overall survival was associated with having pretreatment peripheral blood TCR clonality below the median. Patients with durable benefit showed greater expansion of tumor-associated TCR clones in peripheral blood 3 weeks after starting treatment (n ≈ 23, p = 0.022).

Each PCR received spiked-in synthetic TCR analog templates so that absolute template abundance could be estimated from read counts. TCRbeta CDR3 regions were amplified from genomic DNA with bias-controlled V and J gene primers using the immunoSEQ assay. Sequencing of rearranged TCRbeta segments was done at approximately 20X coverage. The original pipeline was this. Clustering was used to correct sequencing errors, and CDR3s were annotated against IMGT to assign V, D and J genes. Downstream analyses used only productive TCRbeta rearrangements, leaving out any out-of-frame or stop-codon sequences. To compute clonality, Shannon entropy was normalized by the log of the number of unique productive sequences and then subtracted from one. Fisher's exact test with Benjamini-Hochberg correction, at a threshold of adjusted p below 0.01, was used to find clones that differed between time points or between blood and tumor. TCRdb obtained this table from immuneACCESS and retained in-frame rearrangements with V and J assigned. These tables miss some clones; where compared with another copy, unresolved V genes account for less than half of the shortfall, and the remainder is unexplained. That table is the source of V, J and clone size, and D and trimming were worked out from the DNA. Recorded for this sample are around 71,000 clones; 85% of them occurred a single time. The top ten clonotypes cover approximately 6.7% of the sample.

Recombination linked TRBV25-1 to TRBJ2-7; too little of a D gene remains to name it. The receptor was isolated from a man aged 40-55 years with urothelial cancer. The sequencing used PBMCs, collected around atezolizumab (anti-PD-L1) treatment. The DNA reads TGTGCCAGCAGTAGGTCAGGCTACGAGCAGTACTTC. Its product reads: CASSRSGYEQYF.